This entry lists 8 T cell receptor beta chains sequenced from one sample in a study of OX40 agonist ivuxolimab in advanced cancers. Some clones are missing from TCRdb's copy, which holds only in-frame ones; the method was immunoSEQ multiplex PCR. The sample has 75,000 to 100,000 clones; 90% to 95% are singletons. Sequencing was performed on CD4+ or CD8+ T cells sorted from blood, taken in a trial of the OX40 agonist ivuxolimab. The receptors stem from an adult with an advanced solid tumor such as melanoma, head and neck, liver or kidney cancer.

The V call is TRBV5-4, the J call TRBJ2-7; the match to TRBD2 covers 7 bases. The CDR3 runs 13 residues. CDR1 and CDR2 from the germline V gene are SGHNT and YYREEE (reference sequence). J gave up 7 bases and V 2 bases, and 6 bases lay outside the gene matches. CDR3: CASSLGTTGEQYF. The CDR3 bases are TGTGCCAGCAGCTTAGGGACTACGGGTGAGCAGTACTTC.

The table lists this clone with a count of one. The chain joins TRBV9 to TRBJ2-7; TRBD1 matches 7 bases. The V gene's germline CDR1 is SGDLS and CDR2 YYNGEE. The V segment lost 4 bases and the J segment 0 bases; nucleotides outside the gene matches: 7. There are 15 residues in the CDR3. CDR3 protein: CASSKGGIGSYEQYF. In nucleotides, the CDR3 is TGTGCCAGCAGCAAAGGGGGCATTGGCTCCTACGAGCAGTACTTC.

The chain joins TRBV28 to TRBJ2-7; D perhaps matches TRBD2 (5 bases). The germline CDR1 and CDR2 sequences are MDHEN and SYDVKM. The CDR3 runs 13 residues. With 9 bases removed from V and 2 bases from J, the gap between germline ends came to 14 bases. This CDR3 reads CASATSPPYEQYF. CDR3 DNA: TGTGCCAGTGCAACTAGTCCTCCCTACGAGCAGTACTTC.

The chain couples TRBV5-1 to TRBJ1-4, with D possibly being TRBD1 (5 bases). Germline CDR1 is SGHRS and CDR2 is YFSETQ. V was clipped by 2 bases and J by 3 bases, with 14 bases between them. The CDR3 is 16 residues long. The CDR3 nucleotides read TGCGCCAGCAGCTTCGGCTCCGCCAGGGCTAATGAAAAACTGTTTTTT. Protein: CASSFGSARANEKLFF.

This clone has just one count. V gene TRBV7-9 combines with J gene TRBJ2-4; 8 bases align to TRBD1. Germline V gene data show CDR1 as SEHNR and CDR2 as FQNEAQ (reference sequence). This CDR3 spans 19 amino acids. The J segment lost 1 base and the V segment lost 1 base, leaving 12 bases of the junction unmatched. The CDR3 DNA reads TGTGCCAGCAGCTTAGGGACAGGGTCAACCAGTTTCGCCAAAAACATTCAGTACTTC. Translated: CASSLGTGSTSFAKNIQYF.

CDR3 protein: CASGSYLTGRSTEAFF. CDR3 DNA: TGTGCTAGTGGTTCCTATCTGACAGGGAGAAGCACTGAAGCTTTCTTT. The rearrangement joins TRBV12-5 to TRBJ1-1, with 7 bases lining up with TRBD1. V was pared by 4 bases and J by 4 bases, with 12 bases of the junction left unmatched. This CDR3 has 16 amino acids. Per germline, CDR1 LGHNT and CDR2 FRNRAP.

V gene TRBV7-2 combines with J gene TRBJ2-7; 14 nucleotides agree with TRBD2. This CDR3 contains 16 residues. Germline trimming cut 5 bases from V and 6 bases from J; bases unmatched to any gene: 9. Germline CDR1 and CDR2: SGHTA and FQGNSA. The CDR3 sequence is CASSPGLAGVLSEQYF. CDR3 nucleotides: TGTGCCAGCAGCCCGGGACTAGCGGGAGTTCTTAGCGAGCAGTACTTC.

The gene calls are TRBV7-2 and TRBJ2-5, with TRBD2 as a possible D gene (5 bases). Germline V gene data show CDR1 as SGHTA and CDR2 as FQGNSA. The V gene lost 0 bases and the J gene lost 5 bases, with 10 bases spanning the gap. The CDR3 sequence is 14 residues long. The chain's CDR3 is CASSLAGSSETQYF. The CDR3 nucleotides read TGTGCCAGCAGCTTAGCGGGGAGTAGTGAGACCCAGTACTTC.